The clone carrying this TCR beta chain was seen repeatedly, ten times or more. Antigen unknown. This specimen belongs to a study of identical twins. Study-level results: There were fewer insertions in abundant cord blood beta clonotypes, but memory repertoires showed no such pattern.

All of the donors were Caucasians in good health. Trimming removed 6 bases from V and 3 bases from J, with 18 bases in between. The CDR3 consists of 16 residues. TCRdb called the 5' RACE reads again in MiXCR, with one record for every CDR3 protein. In the table there are about 390,000 distinct CDR3 sequences, 7% to 9.5% of which are singletons. The V and J genes are TRBV12-3 or TRBV12-4 and TRBJ2-1, with D maybe TRBD1 (6 bases). This clonotype originated in a woman aged 45-65 years in good health. The source material was naive T cells sorted from blood. The CDR3 sequence is CASSTPQGSIYNEQFF. CDR3 nucleotide sequence: TGTGCCAGCAGCACCCCTCAGGGGAGTATCTACAATGAGCAGTTCTTC.